This T cell receptor (beta chain) derives from a study of cytomegalovirus exposure and HLA in healthy donors. Germline-derived CDR1 and CDR2 are LNHDA and SQIVND (reference sequence). The junction had 9 bases not matched to a gene; V was cut back by 10 bases and J by 3 bases. The CDR3 covers 14 residues. The PCR ran on 60 Vbeta and 13 Jbeta primers. Assay: immunoSEQ multiplex PCR; the TCRdb copy retains only in-frame clones and omits some. This table has 60,000 to 85,000 clones, around 79% appearing once. The TCR was taken from a man in his forties in good health and CMV-seronegative. This sequence joins TRBV19 and TRBJ2-1, with TRBD2 identical over 7 bases. The specimen was PBMCs. DNA for the CDR3: TGTGCCACCTCCCCTCGGGGGGACTACAATGAGCAGTTCTTC. This gives the protein CATSPRGDYNEQFF. The whole variable domain, remainder taken from reference TRBV19 and TRBJ2-1, is DGGITQSPKYLFRKEGQNVTLSCEQNLNHDAMYWYRQDPGQGLRLIYYSQIVNDFQKGDIAEGYSVSREKKESFPLTVTSAQKNPTAFYLCATSPRGDYNEQFFGPGTRLTVL.